These 3 T cell receptor beta chains share one sample of origin, sequenced in a study of T cell responses to AZD1222 COVID-19 vaccine. Sequencing was performed with immunoSEQ multiplex PCR; in TCRdb, only in-frame clones are kept and a portion is missing. The table lists 65,000 to 80,000 clones, under 95% of them singletons, with 4.2% in the top ten. The starting material was peripheral blood, obtained on day 0 of AZD1222 vaccination. The receptors stem from an adult in good health.

The genes are TRBV24-1 and TRBJ1-2; D not certain. V shed 6 bases and J shed 2 bases, with 12 bases lying between them. Germline CDR1 KGHDR, CDR2 SFDVKD. This CDR3 comprises 14 residues. The CDR3 DNA is TGTGCCACCAGTTCTACACTAACGAACTATGGCTACACCTTC. Translated: CATSSTLTNYGYTF.

The chain has TRBV7-8 and TRBJ2-7, with 9 bases identical to TRBD2. V lost 8 bases, J lost 1 base, and 3 bases stayed unmatched. Germline V CDR1 and CDR2: SGHVS, FQNEAQ. The CDR3 is 13 residues long. CDR3 nucleotide sequence: TGTGCCAGCTCTCTAGCGGGATCCTACGAGCAGTACTTC. Amino acids: CASSLAGSYEQYF.

The chain is built from TRBV5-1 and TRBJ1-3, with a possible D match to TRBD1 (5 bases). CDR1 and CDR2 from the germline V gene are SGHRS and YFSETQ. The CDR3 loop spans 16 amino acids. V was clipped by 4 bases and J by 0 bases, with 14 bases between them. CDR3 region: CASSRPETVSGNTIYF. CDR3 nucleotide sequence: TGCGCCAGCAGCAGACCCGAGACAGTCTCTGGAAACACCATATATTTT. The complete variable domain, with remaining parts taken from reference TRBV5-1 and TRBJ1-3, reads KAGVTQTPRYLIKTRGQQVTLSCSPISGHRSVSWYQQTPGQGLQFLFEYFSETQRNKGNFPGRFSGRQFSNSRSEMNVSTLELGDSALYLCASSRPETVSGNTIYFGEGSWLTVV.